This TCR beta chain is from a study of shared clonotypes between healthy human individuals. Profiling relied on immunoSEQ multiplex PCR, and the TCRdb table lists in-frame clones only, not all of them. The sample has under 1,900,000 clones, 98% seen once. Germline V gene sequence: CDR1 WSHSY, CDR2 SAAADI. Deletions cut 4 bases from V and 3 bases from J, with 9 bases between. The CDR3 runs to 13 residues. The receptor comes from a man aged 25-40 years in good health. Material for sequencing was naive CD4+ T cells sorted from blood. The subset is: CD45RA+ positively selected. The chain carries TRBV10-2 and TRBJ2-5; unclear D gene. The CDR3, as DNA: TGCGCCAGCAGTGTCAGGCGAAAAGAGACCCAGTACTTC. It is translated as CASSVRRKETQYF.